The T cell receptor beta chain described here comes from a study of blood T cell repertoires in COVID-19. Study details: Sites in the United States, Italy and Spain provided acute and convalescent COVID-19 samples.

CDR1 is MNHEY, CDR2 SMNVEV, per germline (reference sequence). V dropped 2 bases and J dropped 9; count of bases not matched to a gene: 4. This CDR3 has 12 residues. Original analysis: Quantification of nucleated cells was approximated via reference gene primer amplification. TCRdb's copy holds only in-frame clones and misses some; the assay was immunoSEQ multiplex PCR. V, J and clone size reflect that table, while D and trimming were determined from the DNA. The table shows roughly 80,000 clones, with around 85% occurring only once. The rearrangement links TRBV27 to TRBJ2-7; 7 nucleotides match TRBD1. Input material: peripheral blood. The TCR originated in a woman older than 75 with active or convalescent COVID-19. The chain's CDR3 is CASSLVGGGQYF. The CDR3, as DNA: TGTGCCAGCAGTTTAGTAGGGGGCGGGCAGTACTTC.